This TCR beta chain was obtained from a study of identical twins' blood T cells. Germline V CDR1 and CDR2: LNHDA, SQIVND (reference sequence). The CDR3 is made up of 13 amino acids. The V and J ends lost 8 bases and 7 bases respectively, with 16 bases between them. TCRdb called the 5' RACE reads again in MiXCR, with one record for every CDR3 protein. The sample holds hundreds of thousands of distinct CDR3 sequences; about 28% are singletons and the top ten take about 6%. The material sequenced was PBMCs. The rearrangement uses TRBV19 and TRBJ2-3, with D maybe TRBD2 (6 bases). The receptor comes from a woman aged 18-49 years in good health. The CDR3 sequence: CASRERISNTQYF. CDR3 DNA: TGTGCCAGTCGGGAGCGGATCTCTAATACGCAGTATTTT.